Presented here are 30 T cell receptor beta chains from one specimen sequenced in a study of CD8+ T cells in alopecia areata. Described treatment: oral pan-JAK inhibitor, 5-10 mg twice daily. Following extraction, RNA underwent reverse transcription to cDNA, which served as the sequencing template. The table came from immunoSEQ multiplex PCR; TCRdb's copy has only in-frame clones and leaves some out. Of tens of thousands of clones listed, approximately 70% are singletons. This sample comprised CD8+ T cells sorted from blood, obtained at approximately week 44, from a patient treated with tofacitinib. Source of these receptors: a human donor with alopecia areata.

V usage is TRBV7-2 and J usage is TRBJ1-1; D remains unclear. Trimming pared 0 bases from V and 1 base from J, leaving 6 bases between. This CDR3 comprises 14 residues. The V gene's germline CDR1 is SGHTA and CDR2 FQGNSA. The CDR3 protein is CASSLALGNTEAFF. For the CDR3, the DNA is TGTGCCAGCAGCTTAGCGTTAGGGAACACTGAAGCTTTCTTT.

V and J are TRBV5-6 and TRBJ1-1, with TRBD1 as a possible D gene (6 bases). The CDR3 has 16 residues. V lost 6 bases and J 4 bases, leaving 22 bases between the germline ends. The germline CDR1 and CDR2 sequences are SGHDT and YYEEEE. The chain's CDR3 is CASNLKGGELPTEAFF. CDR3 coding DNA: TGTGCCAGCAACTTAAAGGGGGGCGAGCTTCCCACTGAAGCTTTCTTT. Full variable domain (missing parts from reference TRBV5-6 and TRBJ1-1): DAGVTQSPTHLIKTRGQQVTLRCSPKSGHDTVSWYQQALGQGPQFIFQYYEEEERQRGNFPDRFSGHQFPNYSSELNVNALLLGDSALYLCASNLKGGELPTEAFFGQGTRLTVV.

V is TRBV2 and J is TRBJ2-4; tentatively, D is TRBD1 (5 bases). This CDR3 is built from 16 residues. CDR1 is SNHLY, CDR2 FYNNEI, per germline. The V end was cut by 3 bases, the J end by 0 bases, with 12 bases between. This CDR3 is CASSEIGEGAKNIQYF. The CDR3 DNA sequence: TGTGCCAGCAGTGAGATAGGGGAAGGAGCCAAAAACATTCAGTACTTC.

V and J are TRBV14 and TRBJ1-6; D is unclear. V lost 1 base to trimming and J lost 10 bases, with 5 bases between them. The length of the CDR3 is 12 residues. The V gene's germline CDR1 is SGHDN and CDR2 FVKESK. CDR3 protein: CASSQVGSPLHF. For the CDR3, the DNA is TGTGCCAGCAGCCAAGTCGGGTCACCCCTCCACTTT.

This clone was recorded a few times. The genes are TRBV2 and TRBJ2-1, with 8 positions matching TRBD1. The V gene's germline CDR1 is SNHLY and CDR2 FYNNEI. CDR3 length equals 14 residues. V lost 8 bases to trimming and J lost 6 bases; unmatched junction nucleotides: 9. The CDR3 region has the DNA TGTGCCAGCGAGGGTACAGGGGGTGGCAATGAGCAGTTCTTC. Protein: CASEGTGGGNEQFF.

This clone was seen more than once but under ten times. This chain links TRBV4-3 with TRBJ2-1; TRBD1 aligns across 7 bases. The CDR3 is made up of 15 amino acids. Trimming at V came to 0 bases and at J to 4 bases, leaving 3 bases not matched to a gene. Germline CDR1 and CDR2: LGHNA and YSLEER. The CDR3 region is CASSQDNRGYNEQFF. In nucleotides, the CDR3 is TGCGCCAGCAGCCAAGATAACAGGGGATACAATGAGCAGTTCTTC.

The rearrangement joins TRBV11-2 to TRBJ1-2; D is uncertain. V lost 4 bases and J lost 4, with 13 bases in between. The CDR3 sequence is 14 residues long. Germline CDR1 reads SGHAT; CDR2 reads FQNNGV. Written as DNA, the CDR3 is TGTGCCAGCAGCTACGGGCGGGGATCCTATGGCTACACCTTC. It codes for CASSYGRGSYGYTF. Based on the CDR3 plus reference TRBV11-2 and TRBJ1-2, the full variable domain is EAGVAQSPRYKIIEKRQSVAFWCNPISGHATLYWYQQILGQGPKLLIQFQNNGVVDDSQLPKDRFSAERLKGVDSTLKIQPAKLEDSAVYLCASSYGRGSYGYTFGSGTRLTVV.

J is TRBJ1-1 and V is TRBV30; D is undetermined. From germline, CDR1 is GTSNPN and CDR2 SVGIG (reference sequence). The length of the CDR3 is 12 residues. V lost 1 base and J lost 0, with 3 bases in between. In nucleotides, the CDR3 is TGTGCCTGGAGTGGTCTGAACACTGAAGCTTTCTTT. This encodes CAWSGLNTEAFF.

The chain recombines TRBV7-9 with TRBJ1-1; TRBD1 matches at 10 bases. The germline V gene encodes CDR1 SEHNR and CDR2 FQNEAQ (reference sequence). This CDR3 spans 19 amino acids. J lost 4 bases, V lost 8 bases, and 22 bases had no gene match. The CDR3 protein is CASALLSTGGPELGTEAFF. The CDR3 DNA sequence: TGTGCCAGCGCACTATTGTCGACAGGGGGCCCTGAGTTGGGCACTGAAGCTTTCTTT.

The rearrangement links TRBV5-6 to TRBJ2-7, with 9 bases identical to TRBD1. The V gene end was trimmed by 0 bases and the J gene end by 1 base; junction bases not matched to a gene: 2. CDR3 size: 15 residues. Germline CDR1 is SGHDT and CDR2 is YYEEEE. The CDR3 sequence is CASSLGGTGSYEQYF. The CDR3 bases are TGTGCCAGCAGCTTGGGCGGGACAGGGTCCTACGAGCAGTACTTC.

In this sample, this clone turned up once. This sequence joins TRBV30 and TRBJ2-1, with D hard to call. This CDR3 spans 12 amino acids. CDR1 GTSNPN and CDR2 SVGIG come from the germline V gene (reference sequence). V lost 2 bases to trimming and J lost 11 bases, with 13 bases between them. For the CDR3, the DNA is TGTGCCTGGAGTCTCACCGGGCCCCAGCAGTTCTTC. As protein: CAWSLTGPQQFF.

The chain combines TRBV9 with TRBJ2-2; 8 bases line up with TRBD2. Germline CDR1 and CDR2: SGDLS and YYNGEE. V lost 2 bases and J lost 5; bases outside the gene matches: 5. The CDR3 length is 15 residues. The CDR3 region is CASSVAGTRTGELFF. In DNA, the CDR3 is TGTGCCAGCAGCGTCGCGGGGACTAGAACCGGGGAGCTGTTTTTT.

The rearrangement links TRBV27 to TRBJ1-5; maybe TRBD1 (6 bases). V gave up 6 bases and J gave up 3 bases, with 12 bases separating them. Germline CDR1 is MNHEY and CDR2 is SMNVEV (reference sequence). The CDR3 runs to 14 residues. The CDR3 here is CASRPGVVNQPQHF. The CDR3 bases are TGTGCCAGCAGACCAGGGGTGGTCAATCAGCCCCAGCATTTT.

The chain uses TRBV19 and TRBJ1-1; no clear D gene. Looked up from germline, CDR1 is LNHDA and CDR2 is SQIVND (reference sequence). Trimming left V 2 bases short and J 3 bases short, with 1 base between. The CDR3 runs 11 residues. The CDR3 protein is CASSIHTEAFF. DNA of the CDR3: TGTGCCAGTAGTATACACACTGAAGCTTTCTTT. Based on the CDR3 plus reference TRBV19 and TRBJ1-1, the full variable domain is DGGITQSPKYLFRKEGQNVTLSCEQNLNHDAMYWYRQDPGQGLRLIYYSQIVNDFQKGDIAEGYSVSREKKESFPLTVTSAQKNPTAFYLCASSIHTEAFFGQGTRLTVV.

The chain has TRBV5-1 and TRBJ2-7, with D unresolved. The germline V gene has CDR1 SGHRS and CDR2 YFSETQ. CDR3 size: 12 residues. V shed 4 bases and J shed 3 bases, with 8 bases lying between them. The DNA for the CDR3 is TGCGCCAGCAGCAGTCCGGACTACGAGCAGTACTTC. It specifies CASSSPDYEQYF. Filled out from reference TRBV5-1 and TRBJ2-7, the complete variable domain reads KAGVTQTPRYLIKTRGQQVTLSCSPISGHRSVSWYQQTPGQGLQFLFEYFSETQRNKGNFPGRFSGRQFSNSRSEMNVSTLELGDSALYLCASSSPDYEQYFGPGTRLTVT.

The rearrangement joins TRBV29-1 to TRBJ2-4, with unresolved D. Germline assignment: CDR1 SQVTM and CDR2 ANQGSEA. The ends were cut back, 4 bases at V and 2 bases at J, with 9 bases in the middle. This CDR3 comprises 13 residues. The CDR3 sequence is CSVVGQTKNIQYF. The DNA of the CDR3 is TGCAGCGTTGTGGGCCAGACCAAAAACATTCAGTACTTC.

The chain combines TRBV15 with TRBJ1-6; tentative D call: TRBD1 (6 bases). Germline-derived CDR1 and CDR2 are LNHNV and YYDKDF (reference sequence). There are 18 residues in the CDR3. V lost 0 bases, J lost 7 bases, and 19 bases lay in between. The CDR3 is CATSRDHLGGPRNSPLHF. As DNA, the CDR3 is TGTGCCACCAGCAGAGATCACCTCGGGGGCCCTCGCAATTCACCCCTCCACTTT.

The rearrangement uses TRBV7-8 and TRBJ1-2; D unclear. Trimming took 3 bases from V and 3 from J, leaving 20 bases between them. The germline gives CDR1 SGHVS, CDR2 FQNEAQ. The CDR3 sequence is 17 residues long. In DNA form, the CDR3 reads TGTGCCAGCAGCTTTGCTGCGTTGCAGGACCTTGACTATGGCTACACCTTC. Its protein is CASSFAALQDLDYGYTF.

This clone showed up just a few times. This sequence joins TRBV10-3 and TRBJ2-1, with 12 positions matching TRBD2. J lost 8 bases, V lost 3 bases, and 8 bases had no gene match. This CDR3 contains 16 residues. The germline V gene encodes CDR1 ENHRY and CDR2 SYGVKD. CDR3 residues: CAISDASGGAGDEQFF. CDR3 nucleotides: TGTGCCATCAGTGATGCTAGCGGGGGGGCCGGCGATGAGCAGTTCTTC.

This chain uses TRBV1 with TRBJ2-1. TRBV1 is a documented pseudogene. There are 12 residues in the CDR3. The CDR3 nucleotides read TGCACCAGCAGCCTTCGACGGTGTGAGCAGTTCTTC. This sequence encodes CTSSLRRCEQFF.

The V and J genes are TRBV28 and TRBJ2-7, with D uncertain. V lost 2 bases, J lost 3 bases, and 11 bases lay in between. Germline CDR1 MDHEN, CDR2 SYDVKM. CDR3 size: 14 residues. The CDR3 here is CASSLNPISYEQYF. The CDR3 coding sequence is TGTGCCAGCAGTTTAAACCCTATCAGCTACGAGCAGTACTTC. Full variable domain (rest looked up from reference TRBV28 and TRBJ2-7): DVKVTQSSRYLVKRTGEKVFLECVQDMDHENMFWYRQDPGLGLRLIYFSYDVKMKEKGDIPEGYSVSREKKERFSLILESASTNQTSMYLCASSLNPISYEQYFGPGTRLTVT.

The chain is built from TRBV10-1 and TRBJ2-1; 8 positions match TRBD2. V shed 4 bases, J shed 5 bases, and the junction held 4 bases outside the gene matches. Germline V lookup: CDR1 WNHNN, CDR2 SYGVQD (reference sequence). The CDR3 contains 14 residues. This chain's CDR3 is CASSVAGGHNEQFF. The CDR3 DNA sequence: TGCGCCAGCAGTGTGGCGGGGGGTCACAATGAGCAGTTCTTC.

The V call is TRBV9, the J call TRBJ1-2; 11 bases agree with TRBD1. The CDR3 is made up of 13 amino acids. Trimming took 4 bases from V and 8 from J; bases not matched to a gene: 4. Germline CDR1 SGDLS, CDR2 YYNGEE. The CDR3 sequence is CASSTGTGGGYTF. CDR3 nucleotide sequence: TGTGCCAGCAGCACCGGGACAGGGGGAGGCTACACCTTC.

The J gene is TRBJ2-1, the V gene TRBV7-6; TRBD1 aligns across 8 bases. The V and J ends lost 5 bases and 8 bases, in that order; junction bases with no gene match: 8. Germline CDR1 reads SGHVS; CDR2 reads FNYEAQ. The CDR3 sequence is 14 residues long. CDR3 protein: CASSPRTGRYEQFF. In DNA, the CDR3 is TGTGCCAGCAGCCCACGGACAGGGAGGTATGAGCAGTTCTTC.

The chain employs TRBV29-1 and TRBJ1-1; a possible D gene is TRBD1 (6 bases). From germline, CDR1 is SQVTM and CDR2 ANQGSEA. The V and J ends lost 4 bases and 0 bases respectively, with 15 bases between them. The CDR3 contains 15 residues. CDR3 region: CSVGGLTGLNTEAFF. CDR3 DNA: TGCAGCGTTGGTGGGTTGACAGGCCTGAACACTGAAGCTTTCTTT.

The chain's CDR3 is CASSLDGIGYTF. The CDR3 DNA reads as TGTGCCAGCAGCTTAGATGGGATTGGCTACACCTTC. The V and J genes are TRBV11-3 and TRBJ1-2; D unresolved. V gave up 0 bases and J gave up 7 bases, with 6 bases separating them. Germline V gene sequence: CDR1 SGHNT, CDR2 YENEEA. CDR3 length equals 12 residues.

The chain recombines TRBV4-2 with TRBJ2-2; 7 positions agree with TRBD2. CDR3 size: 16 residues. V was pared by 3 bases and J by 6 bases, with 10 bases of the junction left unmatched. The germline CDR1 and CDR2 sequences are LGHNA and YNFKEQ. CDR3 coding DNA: TGTGCCAGCAGCCACAGTCGGGGGGAAGGTGCCGGGGAGCTGTTTTTT. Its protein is CASSHSRGEGAGELFF.

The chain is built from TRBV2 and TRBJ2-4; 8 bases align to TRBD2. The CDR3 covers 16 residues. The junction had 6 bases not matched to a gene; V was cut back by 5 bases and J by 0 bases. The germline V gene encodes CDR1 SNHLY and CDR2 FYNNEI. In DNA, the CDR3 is TGTGCCAGCAGTCCAGGTAGCGGGGTAGCCAAAAACATTCAGTACTTC. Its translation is CASSPGSGVAKNIQYF. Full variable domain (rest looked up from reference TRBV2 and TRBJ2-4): EPEVTQTPSHQVTQMGQEVILRCVPISNHLYFYWYRQILGQKVEFLVSFYNNEISEKSEIFDDQFSVERPDGSNFTLKIRSTKLEDSAMYFCASSPGSGVAKNIQYFGAGTRLSVL.

The CDR3 loop reads CASRRGTEAFF. CDR3 DNA: TGTGCCAGTAGACGGGGGACTGAAGCTTTCTTT. The gene calls are TRBV19 and TRBJ1-1, with D perhaps TRBD1 (5 bases). The CDR3 runs to 11 residues. V was pared by 6 bases and J by 5 bases, with 7 bases between. The germline V gene has CDR1 LNHDA and CDR2 SQIVND (reference sequence).

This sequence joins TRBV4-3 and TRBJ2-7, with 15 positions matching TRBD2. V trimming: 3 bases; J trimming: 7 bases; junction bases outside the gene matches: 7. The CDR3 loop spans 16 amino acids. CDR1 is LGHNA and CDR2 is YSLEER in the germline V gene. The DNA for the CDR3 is TGCGCCAGCAGCCATACCCGGACTAGCGGGGGGGATGAGCAGTACTTC. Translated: CASSHTRTSGGDEQYF.